The sequence of this T cell receptor beta chain was determined in a study of blood T cell repertoires in COVID-19. Overall study: Both acute and convalescent COVID-19 samples were obtained from the United States, Italy and Spain. In each case, the material was cDNA or gDNA derived from T cells, B-cell-depleted T cells, or PBMCs.

Per the original methods: Estimates of nucleated cell counts were drawn from the amplification of reference gene primers. Here immunoSEQ multiplex PCR was the method, and the copy in TCRdb shows in-frame clones only, minus some. V and J calls and clone size come straight from that table; D and trimming were deduced from the DNA. The sample records around 150,000 clones, around nine tenths being singletons. This CDR3 has 11 residues. Deletions cut 7 bases from V and 4 bases from J, with 8 bases between. From germline, CDR1 is LGHNT and CDR2 FRNRAP. This clone was seen a few times. Source material: peripheral blood. J is TRBJ2-7 and V is TRBV12-5; D gene ambiguous. The receptor comes from a man in his forties or fifties with active or convalescent COVID-19. The CDR3: CASASQYEQYF. The CDR3, as DNA: TGTGCTAGTGCCTCCCAGTACGAGCAGTACTTC.